The rows below give T cell receptor beta chains drawn from one sample of a study of blood T cells in healthy people across ages. TCRdb reprocessed the 5' RACE reads with MiXCR, giving one entry per CDR3 protein. The sample holds 700,000 to 950,000 distinct CDR3 sequences, roughly two fifths seen once. The material sequenced was blood. These receptor sequences come from a woman aged 55-69 years in good health. The CDR3 runs from the conserved cysteine through the conserved F or W. D genes are given only for firm matches. Size is stated for part of the rows, as once, few or many counts, or as a class when the clone is expanded.

TRBJ2-5 | NA | TRBD2 | TRBV20-1 | TGCAGTGTCGATCAGCGGGAGGGGTGGGAGACCCAGTACTTC | CSVDQREGWETQYF
TRBJ2-6 | many | NA | TRBV25-1 | TGTGCCAGCAGTGAAACTACAGGGTTCGGGGCCAACGTCCTGACTTTC | CASSETTGFGANVLTF
TRBJ2-3 | NA | NA | TRBV29-1 | TGCAGCGTTGTCGGGGGTTTAGGCACAGATACGCAGTATTTT | CSVVGGLGTDTQYF
TRBJ1-4 | few | NA | TRBV7-9 | TGTGCCAGCAGCCTAGGACAGGAAAAACTGTTTTTT | CASSLGQEKLFF
TRBJ2-5 | NA | TRBD1 | TRBV10-3 | TGTGCCATCAGCCGGGACAGTCAAGAGACCCAGTACTTC | CAISRDSQETQYF
TRBJ2-1 | many | NA | TRBV12-3/TRBV12-4 | TGTGCCAGCAGTTTGTCTGGCGGGGCCTACAATGAGCAGTTCTTC | CASSLSGGAYNEQFF
TRBJ2-5 | NA | NA | TRBV7-6 | TGTGCCAGCAGCTTAGAGGCAGGGGGGGTTGAGACCCAGTACTTC | CASSLEAGGVETQYF
TRBJ1-4 | NA | NA | TRBV9 | TGTGCCAGCAGCGTACTGGACGGCCAAAATGAAAAACTGTTTTTT | CASSVLDGQNEKLFF
TRBJ2-1 | NA | NA | TRBV3-1 | TGTGCCAGCAGGCGGACTCGAACCGACTACAATGAGCAGTTCTTC | CASRRTRTDYNEQFF
TRBJ2-3 | NA | TRBD2 | TRBV11-3 | TGTGCCAGCAGCCTACTTAGCGGGGGGACCACAGATACGCAGTATTTT | CASSLLSGGTTDTQYF
TRBJ2-7 | NA | TRBD2 | TRBV27 | TGTGCCAGCAGTTCACAACCCGGCGGGAGGAACGAGCAGTACTTC | CASSSQPGGRNEQYF
TRBJ1-1 | NA | TRBD1 | TRBV20-1 | TGCAGTGCTTTACAGGGGGCTGGTGAAGCTTTCTTT | CSALQGAGEAFF
TRBJ1-6 | few | NA | TRBV4-1 | TGCGCCAGCAGCCAAGAAATCCGGATACGTAATTCACCCCTCCACTTT | CASSQEIRIRNSPLHF
TRBJ1-5 | NA | NA | TRBV20-1 | TGCAGTGCTAGAGATCTGGGGCCCCTCCAGCATTTT | CSARDLGPLQHF
TRBJ1-5 | NA | NA | TRBV21-1 | TGTGCCAGCAGCCTTGGGAGAGAGCTCCCTAGCAATCAGCCCCAGCATTTT | CASSLGRELPSNQPQHF
TRBJ2-5 | NA | NA | TRBV25-1 | TGTGCCAGCAGTGAATGGAAGTTGGCAGGCCAAGAGACCCAGTACTTC | CASSEWKLAGQETQYF
TRBJ2-1 | NA | NA | TRBV9 | TGTGCCAGCAGCGAGGGACCGACTTCCTACAATGAGCAGTTCTTC | CASSEGPTSYNEQFF
TRBJ2-7 | NA | TRBD2 | TRBV9 | TGTGCCAGCAGCGTCGGGACTAGCGGGAGATACGAGCAGTACTTC | CASSVGTSGRYEQYF
TRBJ2-1 | NA | TRBD2 | TRBV30 | TGTGCCCGGAGTGTGGGAGCGGGGGGGCAGCAGTTCTTC | CARSVGAGGQQFF
TRBJ2-5 | NA | TRBD2 | TRBV20-1 | TGCAGTGCTCGCACTAGCGGGGGGGCTCAAGAGACCCAGTACTTC | CSARTSGGAQETQYF
TRBJ1-1 | few | NA | TRBV25-1 | TGTGCCTGCAAAAGGGGAGGGAACACTGAAGCTTTCTTT | CACKRGGNTEAFF
TRBJ1-2 | once | TRBD1 | TRBV18 | TGTGCCAGCTCACCGGGGGACAGGCCCGTCTATGGCTACACCTTC | CASSPGDRPVYGYTF